One and the same sample provided the 3 T cell receptor beta chains below, sequenced in a study of T cells in Graves' hyperthyroidism and ophthalmopathy. From RNA transcripts, TCR beta CDR3 regions were amplified. First-round RT-PCR of the TCR CDR3 relied on the HTBI primer set. Using its own MiXCR run on the multiplex PCR reads, TCRdb lists one record per CDR3 protein. The table has 300,000 to 400,000 distinct CDR3 sequences, 13% seen once; the top ten hold about 9.1%. The sequenced sample consisted of blood. The receptors come from a woman aged 18 to 35 with Graves' hyperthyroidism.

The chain has TRBV9 and TRBJ2-2; D not certain. V lost 4 bases, J lost 2 bases, and 6 bases lay in between. CDR1 and CDR2 (germline): SGDLS, YYNGEE. This CDR3 comprises 13 residues. The CDR3 loop reads CASSIGNTGELFF. CDR3 DNA: TGTGCCAGCAGCATAGGAAACACCGGGGAGCTGTTTTTT.

In this sample, this clonotype turned up many times. This chain joins TRBV7-2 and TRBJ2-2; D is possibly TRBD1 or TRBD2 (6 bases each). Germline V gives CDR1 SGHTA, CDR2 FQGNSA. Trimming took off 3 bases at V and 5 bases at J, with 13 bases between the two ends. The CDR3 has 15 residues. The CDR3 spells CASSFDGGRTGELFF. The CDR3 DNA follows: TGTGCCAGCAGCTTCGACGGGGGCAGGACCGGGGAGCTGTTTTTT. The full variable domain, completed using reference TRBV7-2 and TRBJ2-2, is GAGVSQSPSNKVTEKGKDVELRCDPISGHTALYWYRQSLGQGLEFLIYFQGNSAPDKSGLPSDRFSAERTGGSVSTLTIQRTQQEDSAVYLCASSFDGGRTGELFFGEGSRLTVL.

The sample holds many counts of this clonotype. The genes are TRBV28 and TRBJ1-1; 7 bases agree with TRBD1. Per germline, CDR1 MDHEN and CDR2 SYDVKM. Unmatched junction bases numbered 3, after V lost 6 bases and J lost 8 bases. This CDR3 has 11 residues. Here the CDR3 reads CASSSGQEAFF. The CDR3 DNA follows: TGTGCCAGCAGCTCGGGACAGGAAGCTTTCTTT.